This T cell receptor (beta chain) was recovered during a study of human T cells and chemical hapten exposure. Each CDR3 protein is one row after TCRdb ran MiXCR on the RACE reads. This sample carries more than 100,000 distinct CDR3 sequences, roughly 12% of them seen once, and the ten largest clones take 2.5% to 3.5%. The ends lost 5 bases at V and 0 bases at J; junction bases unmatched: 3. CDR1 and CDR2 (germline): SGHNT, YYREEE (reference sequence). The CDR3 is 14 amino acids. The time point: pre-sensitization, week 0. Regarding treatment: therapeutic diphenylcyclopropenone sensitization with weekly scalp DPC. This clonotype turned up a few times.

The receptor comes from a woman under 30 with alopecia areata. Some clones in this sample may be carry-over from other donors' samples. The V and J genes are TRBV5-4 and TRBJ2-3; 7 bases are shared with TRBD1. Sequenced material: whole blood, taken in connection with sensitization to the hapten diphenylcyclopropenone (DPC). As DNA, the CDR3 is TGTGCCAGCAGGTGGGACAGTAGCACAGATACGCAGTATTTT. Translated, it gives CASRWDSSTDTQYF.